This TCR beta chain stems from a study of T cells in Graves' hyperthyroidism and ophthalmopathy (dated by TCRdb to the late 2010s). Turning to the overall study: Peripheral blood was collected at initial diagnosis, before any treatment. To identify distinguishing TCR V-J signatures, a discovery cohort of 90 to 100 patients was used, comprising some 45 with Graves' ophthalmopathy and about 59 with stable Graves' hyperthyroidism. An independent validation cohort of under 20 hyperthyroidism patients and 17 patients who later progressed to ophthalmopathy tested prospective prediction of ophthalmopathy. The 100 discovery patients were randomly split 7:3 into training and test sets. In addition, the study compared T-cell repertoires in thyroid tissue and in blood from roughly six Graves' hyperthyroidism patients. Following sampling, methimazole starting at 30 mg daily was given to hyperthyroidism patients, and high-dose intravenous methylprednisolone was given to ophthalmopathy patients. The paper describes TCR Vbeta CDR3 sequencing of fewer than 150 peripheral blood samples, made up of some 40 ophthalmopathy patients, around 73 hyperthyroidism patients and approximately 17 progressor patients.

CDR1 MDHEN and CDR2 SYDVKM were looked up in the germline V gene. From cysteine to phenylalanine, the CDR3 is 17 amino acids long. Left in the record is the CDR3 DNA by itself, 51 bases read in frame from the first base. V and J are trimmed by 2 bases and 5 bases, and the gene matches miss 7 bases of the junction. Summary of the overall study and its limitations: During validation, the model predicted progression to ophthalmopathy a median of approximately 6.5 months ahead of onset, with roughly 65% sensitivity and under 85% specificity. Most expanded thyroid clonotypes (frequency above 0.001) were also detected in blood, suggesting blood repertoires may reflect thyroid immune responses. Sample size was not statistically predetermined, and blinding of investigators to group allocation was not performed. Ophthalmopathy was separated from stable hyperthyroidism by a 13 V-J signature model, with around 90% sensitivity and around 81% specificity obtained in cross-validation and 80%/75% obtained in testing.

Amplification of TCR beta CDR3 regions was carried out from RNA transcripts. A first-round RT-PCR of the TCR CDR3 used the HTBI primer set with the Qiagen OneStep RT-PCR kit. The libraries were constructed in a second round of multiplex PCR and then size-selected and purified. Libraries were sequenced paired-end with 100 bp reads on an Illumina HiSeq2000. Per the original workflow: Raw data were processed with SOAPnuke, discarding reads with adapters, uncalled bases, mean Phred below 15, or no exact constant-primer or identifier match. COPE v1.2.5 was used to merge high-quality paired reads, and clonotypes were defined as unique nucleotide sequences. Clonotypes were aligned to IMGT TRBV, TRBD and TRBJ reference segments using MiTCR v1.1. Analysis was restricted to V-J combinations with a frequency above 0.0001, which covered roughly 99% of repertoires. A TCS score was defined as the ratio of F50 (clonal expansion) to E x V (chaos), with BLOSUM62-based TCRdist applied between CDR3 peptides within each V-J. Welch's t-statistics and random forest reduced 514 V-J features to under 15, which were used in a naive Bayes classifier (R e1071). TCRdb reprocessing: public reads trimmed at Q25 with fastp, clones called with MiXCR, in-frame beta chains kept. CDR3 protein duplicates are merged, each entry listing the most common genes and DNA. The V and J calls shown here were made by TCRdb, not taken from the authors' results. The sample table holds about 600,000 distinct CDR3 sequences, of which 14% were seen once. The ten largest clones capture roughly 7% of the sample.

About this clonotype itself: It lacks a known antigen. No much larger clonotype is one base removed from it; base qualities were not supplied.

Ophthalmopathy patients had moderately to severely active disease, with a Clinical Activity Score of 3 or more, a NOSPECS grade of 4 or more, and a disease duration of less than 3 months. Exclusion was applied to patients with uncontrolled infections, other autoimmune diseases, pregnancy or lactation. Clinical symptoms, serum thyroxine and TRAb, thyroid ultrasound, and orbital computed tomography formed the basis for the diagnoses. Ficoll-Paque density gradient centrifugation was used to isolate PBMCs from approximately 10 ml of fresh peripheral blood. Total RNA was extracted with Trizol reagent, and quality was checked on an Agilent 2100 Bioanalyzer.

The V gene is TRBV28 and the J gene is TRBJ2-5; the central 14 bases match TRBD2. Material for sequencing was blood. This TCR was recovered from a woman aged 18-29 years with Graves' ophthalmopathy. This receptor has the CDR3 CASSLGTSGRGGETQYF. The nucleotide sequence is given as TGTGCCAGCAGTTTAGGGACTAGCGGGAGAGGTGGGGAGACCCAGTACTTC.